This TCR beta chain was observed in a study of blood T cell repertoires in COVID-19. In the study overall: T cells, B-cell-depleted T cells, or PBMCs supplied cDNA or gDNA.

The CDR3 has 16 residues. The junction had 8 bases not matched to a gene; V was cut back by 1 base and J by 4 bases. CDR1 and CDR2 (germline): SEHNR, FQNEAQ (reference sequence). The method was immunoSEQ multiplex PCR; TCRdb's version includes in-frame clones alone and lacks a portion of them. The sample gives 65,000 to 70,000 clones, approximately 80% of which show up once; about 16% is in the top ten. The sequencing input was peripheral blood. The chain combines TRBV7-9 with TRBJ2-5, with 8 bases that match TRBD2. The clonotype originates from a man aged 80 or over with active COVID-19. CDR3 nucleotide sequence: TGTGCCAGCAGCTTAGGTTCGGGAGGGAGGGGAGAGACCCAGTACTTC. It specifies CASSLGSGGRGETQYF.